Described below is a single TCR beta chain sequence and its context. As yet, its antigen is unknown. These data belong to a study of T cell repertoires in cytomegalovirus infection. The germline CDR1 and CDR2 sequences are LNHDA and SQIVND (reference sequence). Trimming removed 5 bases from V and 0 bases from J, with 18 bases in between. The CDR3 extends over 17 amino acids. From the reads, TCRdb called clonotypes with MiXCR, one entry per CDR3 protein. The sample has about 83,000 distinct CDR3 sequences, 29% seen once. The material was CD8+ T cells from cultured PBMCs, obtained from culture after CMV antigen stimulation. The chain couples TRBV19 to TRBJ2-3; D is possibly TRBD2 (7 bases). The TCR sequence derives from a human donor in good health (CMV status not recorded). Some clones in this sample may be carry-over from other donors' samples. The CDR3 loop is CASSSPEGGGSTDTQYF. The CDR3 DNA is TGTGCCAGTAGTTCCCCGGAGGGCGGGGGCAGCACAGATACGCAGTATTTT.